Following are 4 T cell receptor beta chains from one sample sequenced in a study of human T cells and chemical hapten exposure (dated by TCRdb to the early 2020s). The intended sense of this specimen's time point label: patch test 1, 2 weeks after DPC sensitization. The treatment or condition label corresponds to: therapeutic diphenylcyclopropenone sensitization with weekly scalp DPC. Libraries were made using RACE. Sequenced using a NextSeq 500. TCRdb applied fastp at Q25 and MiXCR to the public reads, then kept only in-frame beta chains. Rows with one shared CDR3 protein collapse into an entry with the most common genes and DNA. The sample table records some 170,000 distinct CDR3 sequences; more than 20% of these occur just once. The top ten clonotypes cover about 6.7% of the sample. Here the sequenced sample was whole blood, taken in connection with sensitization to the hapten diphenylcyclopropenone (DPC). Receptor source: a woman between 45 and 60 years old with alopecia areata. Some clones in this sample may be carry-over from other donors' samples.

The sample holds a few counts of this clonotype. This CDR3 is CASSSWGAGDTEAFF. The CDR3 nucleotides read TGTGCCAGCAGCTCATGGGGGGCCGGGGACACTGAAGCTTTCTTT. V is TRBV5-6 and J is TRBJ1-1; D is perhaps TRBD1 (6 bases). The germline V and J ends were trimmed by 3 bases and 3 bases, with 15 bases remaining between them. Germline loops: CDR1 SGHDT, CDR2 YYEEEE. This CDR3 spans 15 amino acids.

The chain joins TRBV7-9 to TRBJ2-1; D possibly corresponds to TRBD1 (6 bases). Germline CDR1 reads SEHNR; CDR2 reads FQNEAQ (reference sequence). Trimming took 11 bases from V and 7 from J, leaving 21 bases between them. This CDR3 has 14 amino acids. The CDR3 DNA is TGTGCCCTCCTGTCCAGGGGAGATGGAAATGAGCAGTTCTTC. It translates to CALLSRGDGNEQFF.

This clonotype has a handful of counts. The chain uses TRBV29-1 and TRBJ2-2, with TRBD1 as a possible D gene (5 bases). Germline V gene lookup returns CDR1 SQVTM and CDR2 ANQGSEA. Trimming removed 7 bases at V and 3 bases at J, with 12 bases between. This CDR3 has 13 residues. The CDR3 bases are TGCAGCGGGGGCAGGGCCCACACCGGGGAGCTGTTTTTT. It is translated as CSGGRAHTGELFF.

CDR3 DNA: TGTGCCAGCAGCTTAGACCGGGGGGATCACAATGAGCAGTTCTTC. Encoded protein: CASSLDRGDHNEQFF. The chain employs TRBV11-2 and TRBJ2-1; 7 positions match TRBD2. This CDR3 comprises 15 residues. Trimming removed 0 bases from V and 5 bases from J; junction bases left unmatched: 4. CDR1 and CDR2 (germline): SGHAT, FQNNGV.